These 22 T cell receptor beta chains originate from one sample sequenced in a study of cytomegalovirus exposure and HLA in healthy donors. The PCR made use of 60 Vbeta and 13 Jbeta primers. Assay used: immunoSEQ multiplex PCR; TCRdb lists only in-frame clones, some missing. The sample records some 150,000 clones, 78% being singletons. Sequencing used PBMCs. These receptors were obtained from a man aged 40-49 years in good health and CMV-seropositive.

The chain carries TRBV30 and TRBJ1-2; tentative D call: TRBD1 (5 bases). The CDR3 covers 12 residues. CDR1 and CDR2 from the germline V gene are GTSNPN and SVGIG (reference sequence). V shed 3 bases and J shed 8 bases, with 13 bases lying between them. The CDR3 nucleotides read TGTGCCTGGAGCGATTATGGGGGGGGCTACACCTTC. It is translated as CAWSDYGGGYTF.

With regard to this clone: Other nucleotide sequences from this sample produce the same CDR3. The J gene is TRBJ2-7, the V gene TRBV7-9, with D tentatively TRBD1 (6 bases). The germline CDR1 and CDR2 sequences are SEHNR and FQNEAQ (reference sequence). The V gene lost 4 bases and the J gene lost 3 bases, with 16 bases spanning the gap. This CDR3 has 15 residues. DNA for the CDR3: TGTGCCAGCAGCTCGGACAGAACCCCGGACTACGAGCAGTACTTC. Translation gives CASSSDRTPDYEQYF. Full variable domain (outside the CDR3, taken from reference TRBV7-9 and TRBJ2-7): DTGVSQNPRHKITKRGQNVTFRCDPISEHNRLYWYRQTLGQGPEFLTYFQNEAQLEKSRLLSDRFSAERPKGSFSTLEIQRTEQGDSAMYLCASSSDRTPDYEQYFGPGTRLTVT.

V is TRBV5-1 and J is TRBJ2-7, with 9 bases that match TRBD2. The CDR3 runs 16 residues. After removal of 0 bases from V and 3 bases from J, the junction contained 7 bases not matched to a gene. Germline-derived CDR1 and CDR2 are SGHRS and YFSETQ. This CDR3 is CASSLDPSGNIYEQYF. The CDR3 DNA follows: TGCGCCAGCAGCTTGGACCCTAGCGGGAATATCTACGAGCAGTACTTC.

The chain recombines TRBV30 with TRBJ2-3; D possibly corresponds to TRBD2 (6 bases). Germline-derived CDR1 and CDR2 are GTSNPN and SVGIG (reference sequence). V lost 4 bases and J lost 2, with 7 bases in between. CDR3 length: 12 residues. The CDR3 nucleotides read TGTGCCTGGACGGGGGACACAGATACGCAGTATTTT. Translation: CAWTGDTDTQYF.

The J gene is TRBJ1-2, the V gene TRBV6-5; no clear D. V lost 6 bases and J lost 4, with 18 bases in between. CDR1 and CDR2 (germline): MNHEY, SVGAGI. This CDR3 has 15 amino acids. The CDR3 DNA follows: TGTGCCAGCAGACGCTACTTGATCGGAGGCTATGGCTACACCTTC. Its protein product is CASRRYLIGGYGYTF.

The V call is TRBV30, the J call TRBJ2-7, with D possibly TRBD1 on 6 matching bases. The germline V and J ends were trimmed by 7 bases and 4 bases, with 20 bases remaining between them. The CDR3 runs to 14 residues. CDR1 and CDR2 from the germline V gene are GTSNPN and SVGIG (reference sequence). This CDR3 is CASGQPGRWYEQYF. CDR3 nucleotide sequence: TGTGCCTCCGGACAGCCGGGACGTTGGTACGAGCAGTACTTC. The full variable domain, with the rest looked up from reference TRBV30 and TRBJ2-7, is SQTIHQWPATLVQPVGSPLSLECTVEGTSNPNLYWYRQAAGRGLQLLFYSVGIGQISSEVPQNLSASRPQDRQFILSSKKLLLSDSGFYLCASGQPGRWYEQYFGPGTRLTVT.

The rearrangement links TRBV7-2 to TRBJ2-3; 9 nucleotides match TRBD2. Trimming removed 5 bases from V and 1 base from J; junction bases left unmatched: 13. Per germline, CDR1 SGHTA and CDR2 FQGNSA. The CDR3 is 18 amino acids. The CDR3: CASSIRWGSGRRTDTQYF. The CDR3 DNA sequence: TGTGCCAGCAGCATTAGGTGGGGGAGCGGGAGGCGCACAGATACGCAGTATTTT.

The V and J genes are TRBV14 and TRBJ2-7; 8 nucleotides align to TRBD1. CDR3 length equals 15 residues. Germline CDR1 reads SGHDN; CDR2 reads FVKESK. V was pared by 5 bases and J by 6 bases, with 12 bases of the junction left unmatched. CDR3 bases: TGTGCCAGCAGCGCGATGACAGGGGTCTCCGTCGAGCAGTACTTC. It yields the protein CASSAMTGVSVEQYF.

The CDR3 DNA reads TGTGCCAGCAGCCAATCCACAGGGATTGGTGGCTACACCTTC. It codes for CASSQSTGIGGYTF. The rearrangement links TRBV14 to TRBJ1-2, with a weak D call TRBD1 (6 bases). The germline V gene has CDR1 SGHDN and CDR2 FVKESK. The V and J ends lost 2 bases and 7 bases respectively, with 14 bases between them. This CDR3 spans 14 amino acids.

Notes on this clone: The junction departs from germline at one end; a sequencing error may be responsible. The chain links TRBV7-9 to TRBJ1-1, with 7 bases matching TRBD1. The CDR3 runs 14 residues. Germline V gene lookup returns CDR1 SEHNR and CDR2 FQNEAQ (reference sequence). The CDR3 nucleotides are TGTTCCAGCAGGCAAGGGGGCGCGGACACTGAAGCTTTCTTT. This sequence encodes CSSRQGGADTEAFF.

The rearrangement joins TRBV6-5 to TRBJ2-7; D is perhaps TRBD2 (6 bases). The length of the CDR3 is 13 residues. The V gene's germline CDR1 is MNHEY and CDR2 SVGAGI. V lost 2 bases and J 2 bases, leaving 7 bases between the germline ends. In nucleotides, the CDR3 is TGTGCCAGCAGTTACCCGGGAGCCTACGAGCAGTACTTC. Protein product: CASSYPGAYEQYF.

The rearrangement uses TRBV7-9 and TRBJ1-1; no clear D. The V end lost 8 bases, the J end lost 1 base, and 20 bases lay between the germline ends. This CDR3 is built from 16 residues. CDR1 is SEHNR and CDR2 is FQNEAQ in the germline V gene (reference sequence). CDR3 amino acids: CASETLFFRRNTEAFF. The CDR3 DNA reads TGTGCCAGCGAAACCCTCTTTTTCAGGCGGAACACTGAAGCTTTCTTT.

The chain combines TRBV28 with TRBJ1-1; no reliable D call. Germline V gene lookup returns CDR1 MDHEN and CDR2 SYDVKM. V was pared by 7 bases and J by 9 bases, with 18 bases between. The CDR3 is 13 residues long. For the CDR3, the DNA is TGTGCCAGCACTCCCCCAGTGCTGGCAAAAGCTTTCTTT. It translates to CASTPPVLAKAFF.

The genes are TRBV19 and TRBJ2-5; D is possibly TRBD1 (5 bases). Deletions cut 4 bases from V and 1 base from J, with 10 bases between. The CDR3 is made up of 14 amino acids. Per germline, CDR1 LNHDA and CDR2 SQIVND (reference sequence). CDR3 sequence: CASSTRQFQETQYF. The CDR3 DNA reads as TGTGCCAGTAGTACGAGACAGTTCCAAGAGACCCAGTACTTC.

This sequence joins TRBV7-8 and TRBJ1-5; D is possibly TRBD1 (5 bases). The V gene's germline CDR1 is SGHVS and CDR2 FQNEAQ. The length of the CDR3 is 15 residues. V was shortened by 3 bases and J by 4 bases, with 13 bases between the two germline ends. The CDR3 nucleotides are TGTGCCAGCAGCTTCTTTCAGGGTCCAAATCAGCCCCAGCATTTT. Translated, it gives CASSFFQGPNQPQHF. The entire variable domain, with the rest obtained from reference TRBV7-8 and TRBJ1-5, is as follows: GAGVSQSPRYKVAKRGQDVALRCDPISGHVSLFWYQQALGQGPEFLTYFQNEAQLDKSGLPSDRFFAERPEGSVSTLKIQRTQQEDSAVYLCASSFFQGPNQPQHFGDGTRLSIL.

V is TRBV5-4 and J is TRBJ2-1; 9 nucleotides align to TRBD1. CDR1 is SGHNT and CDR2 is YYREEE in the germline V gene (reference sequence). V lost 4 bases and J lost 4; bases outside the gene matches: 9. This CDR3 has 16 residues. This CDR3 reads CASSAQGAGEYNEQFF. The CDR3 nucleotides read TGTGCCAGCAGCGCACAGGGGGCGGGGGAATACAATGAGCAGTTCTTC.

This sequence joins TRBV5-4 and TRBJ2-5; D not certain. The V gene's germline CDR1 is SGHNT and CDR2 YYREEE (reference sequence). This CDR3 comprises 16 residues. Trimming left V 1 base short and J 2 bases short, with 15 bases between. The CDR3 spells CASSLIPKRSQETQYF. In DNA form, the CDR3 reads TGTGCCAGCAGCTTGATTCCCAAGCGTTCGCAAGAGACCCAGTACTTC.

The chain has TRBV6-5 and TRBJ1-5; D possibly corresponds to TRBD1 (6 bases). CDR1 and CDR2 (germline): MNHEY, SVGAGI. The CDR3 covers 14 residues. V was clipped by 5 bases and J by 0 bases, with 8 bases between them. CDR3: CASSTGNSNQPQHF. Here the CDR3 DNA reads TGTGCCAGCAGTACAGGGAATAGCAATCAGCCCCAGCATTTT.

The chain couples TRBV30 to TRBJ2-1; 11 bases are shared with TRBD2. The germline gives CDR1 GTSNPN, CDR2 SVGIG (reference sequence). The CDR3 contains 15 residues. J was trimmed by 6 bases and V by 0 bases; bases with no gene match: 4. CDR3 in amino acids: CAWSVLAGVLNEQFF. As DNA, the CDR3 is TGTGCCTGGAGTGTACTAGCGGGAGTTCTCAATGAGCAGTTCTTC.

In this sample, this clone turned up a few times. The chain uses TRBV9 and TRBJ2-1, with TRBD2 matching 7 bases. The CDR3 spans 16 residues. V lost 3 bases and J lost 4; bases outside the gene matches: 10. Germline assignment: CDR1 SGDLS and CDR2 YYNGEE. The CDR3 sequence: CASSEGGSSGYNEQFF. CDR3 nucleotide sequence: TGTGCCAGCAGCGAAGGAGGGTCTAGCGGTTACAATGAGCAGTTCTTC.

The chain joins TRBV12-5 to TRBJ2-1, with D tentatively TRBD2 (5 bases). The CDR3 has 14 residues. Trimming pared 5 bases from V and 7 bases from J, leaving 15 bases between. Looked up from germline, CDR1 is LGHNT and CDR2 is FRNRAP. The DNA of the CDR3 is TGTGCTAGTGGTCCCGGACGGGATTCTAATGAGCAGTTCTTC. Translating gives CASGPGRDSNEQFF.

This clone was observed a single time. The chain combines TRBV7-6 with TRBJ2-7; no firm D call. Trimming left V 4 bases short and J 4 bases short, with 8 bases between. The CDR3 sequence is 12 residues long. The germline gives CDR1 SGHVS, CDR2 FNYEAQ. The CDR3 is CASSSTVYEQYF. The CDR3, as DNA: TGTGCCAGCAGCTCAACTGTATACGAGCAGTACTTC.